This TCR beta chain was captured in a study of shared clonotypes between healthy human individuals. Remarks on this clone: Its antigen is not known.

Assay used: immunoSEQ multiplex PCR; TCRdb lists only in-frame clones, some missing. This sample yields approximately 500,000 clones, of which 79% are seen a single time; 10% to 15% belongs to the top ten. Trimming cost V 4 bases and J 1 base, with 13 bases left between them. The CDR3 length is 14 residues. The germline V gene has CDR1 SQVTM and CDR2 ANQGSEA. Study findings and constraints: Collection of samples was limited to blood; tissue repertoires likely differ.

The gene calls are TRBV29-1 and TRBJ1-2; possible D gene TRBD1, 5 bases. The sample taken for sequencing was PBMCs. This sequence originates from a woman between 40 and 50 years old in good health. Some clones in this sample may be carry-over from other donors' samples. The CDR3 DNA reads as TGCAGCGTTGGGCAGGGTGAGGATAACTATGGCTACACCTTC. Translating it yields CSVGQGEDNYGYTF. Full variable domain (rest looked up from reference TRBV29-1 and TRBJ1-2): SAVISQKPSRDICQRGTSLTIQCQVDSQVTMMFWYRQQPGQSLTLIATANQGSEATYESGFVIDKFPISRPNLTFSTLTVSNMSPEDSSIYLCSVGQGEDNYGYTFGSGTRLTVV.